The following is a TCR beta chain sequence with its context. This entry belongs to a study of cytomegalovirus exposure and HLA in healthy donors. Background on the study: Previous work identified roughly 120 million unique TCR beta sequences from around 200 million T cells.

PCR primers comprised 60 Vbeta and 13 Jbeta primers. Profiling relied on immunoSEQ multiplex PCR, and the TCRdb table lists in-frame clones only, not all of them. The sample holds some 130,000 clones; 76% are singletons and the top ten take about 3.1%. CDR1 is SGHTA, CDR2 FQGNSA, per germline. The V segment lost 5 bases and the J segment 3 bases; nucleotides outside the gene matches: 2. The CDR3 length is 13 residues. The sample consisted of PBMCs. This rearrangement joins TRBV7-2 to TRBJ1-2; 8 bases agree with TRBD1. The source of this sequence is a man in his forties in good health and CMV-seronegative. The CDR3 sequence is CASSKDRDYGYTF. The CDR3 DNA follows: TGTGCCAGCAGCAAGGACAGGGACTATGGCTACACCTTC.